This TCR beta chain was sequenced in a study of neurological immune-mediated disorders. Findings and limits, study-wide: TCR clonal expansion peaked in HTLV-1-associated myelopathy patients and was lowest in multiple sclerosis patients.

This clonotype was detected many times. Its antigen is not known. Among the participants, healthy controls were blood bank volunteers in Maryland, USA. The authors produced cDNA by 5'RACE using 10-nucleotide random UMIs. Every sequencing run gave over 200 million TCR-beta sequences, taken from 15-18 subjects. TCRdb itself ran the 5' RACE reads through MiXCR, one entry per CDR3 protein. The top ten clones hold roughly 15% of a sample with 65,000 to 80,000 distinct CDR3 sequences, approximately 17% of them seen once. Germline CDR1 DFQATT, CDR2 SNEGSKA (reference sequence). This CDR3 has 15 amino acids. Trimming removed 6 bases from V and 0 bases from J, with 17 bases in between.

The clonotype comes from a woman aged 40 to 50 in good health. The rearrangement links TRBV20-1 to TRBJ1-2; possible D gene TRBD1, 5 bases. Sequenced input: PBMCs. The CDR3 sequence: CSAHTRTLSNYGYTF. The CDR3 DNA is TGCAGTGCCCATACCCGGACACTCTCTAACTATGGCTACACCTTC.